This entry describes one TCR beta chain. Antigen specificity is unknown. This CDR3 has 11 amino acids. The germline V and J ends were trimmed by 1 base and 7 bases, with 4 bases remaining between them. Germline assignment: CDR1 LGHDT and CDR2 YNNKEL (reference sequence). Sequencing of TCR beta was carried out in blood CD8+ and CD4+ T cells. The multiple sclerosis control group consisted of treatment-naive patients whose relapsing-remitting disease, which was either stable or active, fulfilled revised McDonald criteria. These data originate in a study of CD8 T cells in Susac syndrome. Study-level points and caveats: The study recognized that its TCR sequencing and HLA analysis covered a relatively small number of individuals.

The RNA input was 0.5 to 1 ug, and it was reverse transcribed with random hexamers. The authors amplified TCR beta CDR3 across 54 Vbeta and 13 Jbeta using immunoSEQ multiplex PCR. Using its own MiXCR run on the immunoSEQ multiplex PCR reads, TCRdb lists one record per CDR3 protein. The sample yields around 130,000 distinct CDR3 sequences, roughly 94% seen once. The specimen was CD4+ T cells from PBMCs. This chain connects TRBV3-1 to TRBJ2-5; D is unclear. This receptor was obtained from a human donor with multiple sclerosis. The CDR3 DNA follows: TGTGCCAGCAGCCAAGTTACGACCCAGTACTTC. Translation: CASSQVTTQYF.